What follows describes a single T cell receptor beta chain. Profiling relied on immunoSEQ multiplex PCR, and the TCRdb table lists in-frame clones only, not all of them. The profile shows around 79,000 clones, roughly 93% of them singletons. These data belong to a study of control samples from healthy donors and cancer patients. The V gene's germline CDR1 is SGHDN and CDR2 FVKESK. V gave up 5 bases and J gave up 4 bases; unmatched junction bases: 15. The CDR3 length is 18 residues. The rearrangement uses TRBV14 and TRBJ2-2; 8 nucleotides match TRBD1. The TCR comes from a woman between 40 and 50 years old with lung cancer. Sequencing was carried out using PBMCs. Here the CDR3 DNA reads TGTGCCAGCAGCGAAGCGGCTTTCAGGACAGGGCTCACCGGGGAGCTGTTTTTT. It encodes CASSEAAFRTGLTGELFF.